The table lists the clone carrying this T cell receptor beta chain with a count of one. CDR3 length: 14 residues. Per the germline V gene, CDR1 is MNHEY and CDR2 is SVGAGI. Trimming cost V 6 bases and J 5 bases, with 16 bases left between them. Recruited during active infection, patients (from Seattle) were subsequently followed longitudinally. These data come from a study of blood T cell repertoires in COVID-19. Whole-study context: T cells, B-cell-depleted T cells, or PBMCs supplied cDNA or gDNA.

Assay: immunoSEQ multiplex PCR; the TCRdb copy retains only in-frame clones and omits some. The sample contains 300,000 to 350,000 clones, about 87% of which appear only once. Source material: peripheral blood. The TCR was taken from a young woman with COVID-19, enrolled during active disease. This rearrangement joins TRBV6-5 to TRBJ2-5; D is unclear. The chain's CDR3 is CASRKTGPVETQYF. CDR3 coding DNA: TGTGCCAGCAGGAAAACTGGGCCGGTGGAGACCCAGTACTTC.